These T cell receptor beta chains were read from a single sample in a study of CD8+ T cells in alopecia areata. Only in-frame clones appear in the TCRdb table, and some are missing; sequencing was by immunoSEQ multiplex PCR. The profile covers around 150,000 clones, with approximately 56% appearing a single time and about 38% taken by the ten largest. The sequenced sample was CD8+ T cells sorted from blood. The receptors originated from a human donor in good health. Each CDR3 is given with its conserved first and last residue. Fields, in order: clone size, V gene, J gene, D gene, CDR3 DNA, CDR3 protein. D genes are given only for firm matches. Size is stated for part of the rows, as once, few or many counts, or as a class when the clone is expanded.

clone size: NA; V gene: TRBV5-6; J gene: TRBJ2-3; D gene: TRBD2; CDR3 DNA: TGTGCCAGCAGCCTAGGGACTAGCGGACTTAGCACAGATACGCAGTATTTT; CDR3 protein: CASSLGTSGLSTDTQYF
clone size: few; V gene: TRBV25-1; J gene: TRBJ1-2; D gene: TRBD1; CDR3 DNA: TGTGCCAGCAGTGAATATGGGGCCGGGACAGGGGGCGACTATGGCTACACCTTC; CDR3 protein: CASSEYGAGTGGDYGYTF
clone size: NA; V gene: TRBV30; J gene: TRBJ1-5; D gene: TRBD1; CDR3 DNA: TGTGCCTGGAGGAACAGGGGGTACAATCAGCCCCAGCATTTT; CDR3 protein: CAWRNRGYNQPQHF
clone size: NA; V gene: TRBV18; J gene: TRBJ2-3; D gene: NA; CDR3 DNA: TGTGCCAGCTCACCACGGCGGGACTCAGATACGCAGTATTTT; CDR3 protein: CASSPRRDSDTQYF
clone size: once; V gene: TRBV6-5; J gene: TRBJ2-7; D gene: TRBD2; CDR3 DNA: TGTGCCAGCAGCCCCGGCGGGAGACCAACCTACGAGCAGTACTTC; CDR3 protein: CASSPGGRPTYEQYF
clone size: NA; V gene: TRBV6-5; J gene: TRBJ2-7; D gene: TRBD1; CDR3 DNA: TGTGCCAGCAGTTACTGGGGTGGCACAGGGGCTCACGAGCAGTACTTC; CDR3 protein: CASSYWGGTGAHEQYF
clone size: NA; V gene: TRBV19; J gene: TRBJ2-1; D gene: TRBD2; CDR3 DNA: TGTGCCAGTAGTAGAGGAACTAGCGTGACGTATCGTGTCCCCTACAATGAGCAGTTCTTC; CDR3 protein: CASSRGTSVTYRVPYNEQFF
clone size: NA; V gene: TRBV27; J gene: TRBJ2-4; D gene: TRBD2; CDR3 DNA: TGTGCCAGCAGTTATCTGGGACTAGCGGGAGACATTCAGTACTTC; CDR3 protein: CASSYLGLAGDIQYF
clone size: NA; V gene: TRBV7-9; J gene: TRBJ2-1; D gene: TRBD2; CDR3 DNA: TGTGCCAGCACCCCTAGCGGGAGCAATGAGCAGTTCTTC; CDR3 protein: CASTPSGSNEQFF
clone size: once; V gene: TRBV6-1; J gene: TRBJ1-5; D gene: NA; CDR3 DNA: TGTGCCAGCAGTGCCCCCATTAGCAATCAGCCCCAGCATTTT; CDR3 protein: CASSAPISNQPQHF
clone size: NA; V gene: TRBV25-1; J gene: TRBJ2-2; D gene: NA; CDR3 DNA: TGTGCCAGCAGTGCTAGGGCAATTAACGGGGAGCTGTTTTTT; CDR3 protein: CASSARAINGELFF
clone size: NA; V gene: TRBV30; J gene: TRBJ2-7; D gene: TRBD1; CDR3 DNA: TGTGCCTGGGGACAGGGACACGAGCAGTACTTC; CDR3 protein: CAWGQGHEQYF
clone size: NA; V gene: TRBV4-1; J gene: TRBJ1-1; D gene: NA; CDR3 DNA: TGCGCCAGCAGCCTGCTCACCGCGGCCCAAGCTTTCTTT; CDR3 protein: CASSLLTAAQAFF
clone size: NA; V gene: TRBV6-1; J gene: TRBJ2-3; D gene: NA; CDR3 DNA: TGTGCCAGCACCGTAGACGTTACAGATACGCAGTATTTT; CDR3 protein: CASTVDVTDTQYF
clone size: NA; V gene: TRBV29-1; J gene: TRBJ2-7; D gene: TRBD1; CDR3 DNA: TGCAGCGTCGAAGGGACAGGCCAGGGTCAGGGCTACGAGCAGTACTTC; CDR3 protein: CSVEGTGQGQGYEQYF
clone size: NA; V gene: TRBV15; J gene: TRBJ2-1; D gene: NA; CDR3 DNA: TGTGCCACCAGCCAAAACAGGGTAAATGAGCAGTTCTTC; CDR3 protein: CATSQNRVNEQFF
clone size: NA; V gene: TRBV10-3; J gene: TRBJ2-1; D gene: TRBD1; CDR3 DNA: TGTGCCATCAGTGAGTCAACAGGGGGCCCCTACAATGAGCAGTTCTTC; CDR3 protein: CAISESTGGPYNEQFF
clone size: NA; V gene: TRBV23-1; J gene: TRBJ2-7; D gene: NA; CDR3 DNA: TGCGCCGGGCGGGTCGACGTAACCTACGAGCAGTACTTC; CDR3 protein: CAGRVDVTYEQYF
clone size: NA; V gene: TRBV7-9; J gene: TRBJ2-7; D gene: NA; CDR3 DNA: TGTGCCAGCAGACAGGGGACTGACTACGAGCAGTACTTC; CDR3 protein: CASRQGTDYEQYF
clone size: once; V gene: TRBV30; J gene: TRBJ2-7; D gene: TRBD2; CDR3 DNA: TGTGCCTGGACTAGCGGGAGGTACGAGCAGTACTTC; CDR3 protein: CAWTSGRYEQYF
clone size: NA; V gene: TRBV6-5; J gene: TRBJ2-5; D gene: TRBD2; CDR3 DNA: TGTGCCAGCAGTTACTCGCCTAGCGGGAGTGAAGAGACCCAGTACTTC; CDR3 protein: CASSYSPSGSEETQYF
clone size: NA; V gene: TRBV30; J gene: TRBJ1-2; D gene: NA; CDR3 DNA: TGTGCCTGGAGTACTGGGGTCAGGGGAGCCCACTATGGCTACACCTTC; CDR3 protein: CAWSTGVRGAHYGYTF
clone size: NA; V gene: TRBV6-1; J gene: TRBJ1-2; D gene: TRBD1; CDR3 DNA: TGTGCCAGCATACCGGGACAGGTAAACTATGGCTACACCTTC; CDR3 protein: CASIPGQVNYGYTF
clone size: few; V gene: TRBV7-9; J gene: TRBJ2-5; D gene: TRBD2; CDR3 DNA: TGTGCCAGCAGCTCGGGACTAGCGGGACCACTGGAGACCCAGTACTTC; CDR3 protein: CASSSGLAGPLETQYF
clone size: NA; V gene: TRBV4-1; J gene: TRBJ2-7; D gene: TRBD1; CDR3 DNA: TGCGCCAGCAGCCCCAAGGGACAGGGGTCAAGCTCCTACGAGCAGTACTTC; CDR3 protein: CASSPKGQGSSSYEQYF
clone size: NA; V gene: TRBV25-1; J gene: TRBJ1-1; D gene: TRBD1; CDR3 DNA: TGTGCCAGCAGTGAAAGGTGGACAGGTTCGGGGACTGAAGCTTTCTTT; CDR3 protein: CASSERWTGSGTEAFF
clone size: NA; V gene: TRBV9; J gene: TRBJ1-2; D gene: NA; CDR3 DNA: TGTGCCAGCAGCGTAGCCATCGGGGCTAACTATGGCTACACCTTC; CDR3 protein: CASSVAIGANYGYTF
clone size: NA; V gene: TRBV18; J gene: TRBJ2-5; D gene: TRBD2; CDR3 DNA: TGTGCCAGCTCACCAAGACTAGCGGGAGGTACGGAGACCCAGTACTTC; CDR3 protein: CASSPRLAGGTETQYF
clone size: NA; V gene: TRBV29-1; J gene: TRBJ2-1; D gene: TRBD2; CDR3 DNA: TGCAGCGTTGAAGAATACAGAGCGGGGACCTCCTACAATGAGCAGTTCTTC; CDR3 protein: CSVEEYRAGTSYNEQFF
clone size: NA; V gene: TRBV9; J gene: TRBJ2-2; D gene: NA; CDR3 DNA: TGTGCCAGCAGCGTAGCTACAATGGGAACCGGGGAGCTGTTTTTT; CDR3 protein: CASSVATMGTGELFF
clone size: once; V gene: TRBV9; J gene: TRBJ2-1; D gene: NA; CDR3 DNA: TGTGCCAGCAGCGTATGGGGATACAATGAGCAGTTCTTC; CDR3 protein: CASSVWGYNEQFF
clone size: NA; V gene: TRBV6-5; J gene: TRBJ2-5; D gene: TRBD1; CDR3 DNA: TGTGCCAGCAGTCCCGGGACAGAAGAGACCCAGTACTTC; CDR3 protein: CASSPGTEETQYF
clone size: NA; V gene: TRBV6-6; J gene: TRBJ1-2; D gene: NA; CDR3 DNA: TGTGCCAGCAGTTACTCAGGACGTCCCTATGGCTACACCTTC; CDR3 protein: CASSYSGRPYGYTF
clone size: NA; V gene: TRBV5-1; J gene: TRBJ2-4; D gene: TRBD1; CDR3 DNA: TGCGCCAGCAGCTTTAGCAGACAGGGCCTTACCAAAAACATTCAGTACTTC; CDR3 protein: CASSFSRQGLTKNIQYF
clone size: NA; V gene: TRBV5-1; J gene: TRBJ2-7; D gene: NA; CDR3 DNA: TGCGCCAGCACAAGCGTCCCCTCCTACGAGCAGTACTTC; CDR3 protein: CASTSVPSYEQYF
clone size: NA; V gene: TRBV30; J gene: TRBJ1-5; D gene: NA; CDR3 DNA: TGTGCCTGGAGTGTGACGGCCAATCAGCCCCAGCATTTT; CDR3 protein: CAWSVTANQPQHF
clone size: NA; V gene: TRBV7-2; J gene: TRBJ1-5; D gene: NA; CDR3 DNA: TGTGCCAGCAGCTTGGGGGGCGCGTGGCAGCCCCAGCATTTT; CDR3 protein: CASSLGGAWQPQHF
clone size: NA; V gene: TRBV5-1; J gene: TRBJ1-1; D gene: TRBD1; CDR3 DNA: TGCGCCAGCAGCGCCGACAGGGGGCCGGTGCTGAACACTGAAGCTTTCTTT; CDR3 protein: CASSADRGPVLNTEAFF
clone size: once; V gene: TRBV9; J gene: TRBJ1-1; D gene: NA; CDR3 DNA: TGTGCCAGCAGCGTAGCTACGTCAGTGGACAGACGGGACACTGAAGCTTTCTTT; CDR3 protein: CASSVATSVDRRDTEAFF
clone size: NA; V gene: TRBV30; J gene: TRBJ2-6; D gene: NA; CDR3 DNA: TGTGCCTGGACCTCTGGGGCCAACGTCCTGACTTTC; CDR3 protein: CAWTSGANVLTF
clone size: NA; V gene: TRBV7-6; J gene: TRBJ2-7; D gene: TRBD1; CDR3 DNA: TGTGCCAGCAGCCTGGGACAGGCCGAGCAGTACTTC; CDR3 protein: CASSLGQAEQYF
clone size: NA; V gene: TRBV4-1; J gene: TRBJ2-2; D gene: TRBD2; CDR3 DNA: TGCGCCAGCAGGCCCGGGACTAGCGGTACCGGGGAGCTGTTTTTT; CDR3 protein: CASRPGTSGTGELFF
clone size: few; V gene: TRBV25-1; J gene: TRBJ1-1; D gene: NA; CDR3 DNA: TGTGCCAGCAGTGAAGGGAACACTGAAGCTTTCTTT; CDR3 protein: CASSEGNTEAFF
clone size: once; V gene: TRBV29-1; J gene: TRBJ2-1; D gene: TRBD1; CDR3 DNA: TGCAGCGTTGACGAGGCAGGGGGCTTTGAGCAGTTCTTC; CDR3 protein: CSVDEAGGFEQFF
clone size: NA; V gene: TRBV29-1; J gene: TRBJ2-1; D gene: NA; CDR3 DNA: TGCAGCGTTGGTTACGGAAGCTCCTACAATGAGCAGTTCTTC; CDR3 protein: CSVGYGSSYNEQFF
clone size: NA; V gene: TRBV7-9; J gene: TRBJ2-3; D gene: NA; CDR3 DNA: TGTGCCAGCAGCTTAGCGCTGAGAGATACGCAGTATTTT; CDR3 protein: CASSLALRDTQYF
clone size: NA; V gene: TRBV6-5; J gene: TRBJ2-7; D gene: TRBD2; CDR3 DNA: TGTGCCAGCAGCTTAGGACTAGCCTACGAGCAGTACTTC; CDR3 protein: CASSLGLAYEQYF
clone size: NA; V gene: TRBV6-5; J gene: TRBJ2-3; D gene: TRBD2; CDR3 DNA: TGTGCCAGCAGAGGAGCGGGGTCCACAGATACGCAGTATTTT; CDR3 protein: CASRGAGSTDTQYF
clone size: NA; V gene: TRBV6-5; J gene: TRBJ1-1; D gene: NA; CDR3 DNA: TGTGCCAGCAGTCCCAACGAGAGGACTGAAGCTTTCTTT; CDR3 protein: CASSPNERTEAFF
clone size: NA; V gene: TRBV11-2; J gene: TRBJ2-7; D gene: TRBD2; CDR3 DNA: TGTGCCAGCAGCTTCGGTAGCGGGAGTTCCCACGAGCAGTACTTC; CDR3 protein: CASSFGSGSSHEQYF
clone size: NA; V gene: TRBV6-5; J gene: TRBJ1-2; D gene: NA; CDR3 DNA: TGTGCCAGCAGTTACGGCGGGGACTATGGCTACACCTTC; CDR3 protein: CASSYGGDYGYTF
clone size: few; V gene: TRBV2; J gene: TRBJ2-1; D gene: TRBD2; CDR3 DNA: TGTGCCAGCAGAGAAGCGGGAGGGCTTGGGCAGTTCTTC; CDR3 protein: CASREAGGLGQFF
clone size: NA; V gene: TRBV5-1; J gene: TRBJ1-1; D gene: NA; CDR3 DNA: TGCGCCAGCAGCTTGGCGGGGAACACTGAAGCTTTCTTT; CDR3 protein: CASSLAGNTEAFF